These 5 T cell receptor beta chains share one sample of origin, sequenced in a study of blood T cell repertoires in COVID-19. Libraries were prepared by immunoSEQ multiplex PCR; TCRdb keeps only in-frame clonotypes and omits some of them. The sample lists 230,000 or so clones; 75% to 85% were seen once. Sequences were obtained from peripheral blood. Receptor source: a woman between 40 and 55 years old who had recovered from COVID-19.

This clone came up a few times. V gene TRBV5-6 combines with J gene TRBJ1-6; 9 bases are shared with TRBD1. CDR3 length equals 15 residues. Germline CDR1 SGHDT, CDR2 YYEEEE. V was clipped by 6 bases and J by 8 bases; unmatched bases: 9. CDR3 nucleotides: TGTGCCAGCACCGACGCGAACAGGGGGCATTCACCCCTCCACTTT. Protein: CASTDANRGHSPLHF.

This chain joins TRBV5-6 and TRBJ2-7, with D perhaps matching TRBD1 (5 bases). Trimming pared 4 bases from V and 4 bases from J, leaving 9 bases between. The germline V gene encodes CDR1 SGHDT and CDR2 YYEEEE. This CDR3 spans 12 amino acids. CDR3 residues: CASSQRQYEQYF. The CDR3 DNA reads as TGTGCCAGCAGCCAAAGACAGTACGAGCAGTACTTC.

The chain joins TRBV5-4 to TRBJ2-5; D is unclear. Deletions cut 0 bases from V and 4 bases from J, with 10 bases between. CDR3 size: 14 residues. In germline, CDR1 is SGHNT, CDR2 YYREEE (reference sequence). This CDR3 reads CASSLGGNSETQYF. CDR3 bases: TGTGCCAGCAGCTTGGGAGGAAATTCAGAGACCCAGTACTTC.

This clone was observed once. V usage is TRBV28 and J usage is TRBJ1-6, with 7 nucleotides matching TRBD1. This CDR3 region has 16 residues. V was pared by 6 bases and J by 7 bases, with 12 bases of the junction left unmatched. The germline gives CDR1 MDHEN, CDR2 SYDVKM. Written as DNA, the CDR3 is TGTGCCAGCAGACCCGGACAGGCACAAAGAAATTCACCCCTCCACTTT. Amino acid sequence: CASRPGQAQRNSPLHF.

This chain joins TRBV6-2 or TRBV6-3 and TRBJ1-2, with unresolved D. The CDR3 runs to 14 residues. CDR1 and CDR2 (germline): MNHEY, SVGEGT. Trimming removed 6 bases from V and 6 bases from J, with 17 bases in between. CDR3 sequence reads: CASSHPRDQDGYTF. DNA for the CDR3: TGTGCCAGCAGCCACCCTCGGGATCAGGATGGCTACACCTTC.